Listed below are T cell receptor beta chains from one sample, sequenced in a study of T cells in localized non-small cell lung cancer. Produced via immunoSEQ multiplex PCR; TCRdb's table is partial and in-frame only. Here the sample spans over 950 clones, approximately 25% being singletons. The sequencing here drew on lung tumor tissue, taken before any cancer treatment. The receptors were gathered from a female donor at least 60 years old with stage III squamous cell lung carcinoma. Each CDR3 is given with its conserved first and last residue. A D gene is named only where the DNA matches it firmly. Only some rows state a clone size, as once, few, many or a class for expanded clones.

d_call,clone_size,v_call,j_call,cdr3_nt,cdr3_aa
-,-,TRBV6-8,TRBJ2-3,TGTGCCAGCAGAACCAGTTCCGGCCGGCAAGATACGCAGTATTTT,CASRTSSGRQDTQYF
-,-,TRBV9,TRBJ2-3,TGTGCCAGCAGCGTAGATTTGGGGGCGCGGACAGATACGCAGTATTTT,CASSVDLGARTDTQYF
-,-,TRBV25-1,TRBJ1-5,TGTGCCAGCACTGATCGGGCCAGCAATCAGCCCCAGCATTTT,CASTDRASNQPQHF
TRBD2,-,TRBV14,TRBJ2-2,TGTGCCAGCAGCCAAGATGGAAACCGGGAGGTGTTTTTT,CASSQDGNREVFF
TRBD1,few,TRBV12-5,TRBJ1-6,TGTGCCAGCACCCAAAGGGCAGGGGGTGCGGGCAGGTCACCCCTCCACTTT,CASTQRAGGAGRSPLHF
TRBD2,-,TRBV9,TRBJ2-1,TGTGCCAGCAAACGCCAAGCGGGGGACTACAATGAGCAGTTCTTC,CASKRQAGDYNEQFF
TRBD2,-,TRBV6-8,TRBJ2-7,TGTGCCAGCAGTCCGAAGGGGGGACTAGCGGTGTACGAGCAGTACTTC,CASSPKGGLAVYEQYF
-,-,TRBV5-1,TRBJ2-7,TGCGCCAGCAGCTTGGATCCCGACTCCTACGAGCAGTACTTC,CASSLDPDSYEQYF
-,few,TRBV19,TRBJ1-6,TGTGCCAGTAGTGCCAGGCCGAGGAATTCACCCCTCCACTTT,CASSARPRNSPLHF
-,few,TRBV30,TRBJ2-6,TGTGCCTGGCAGGCTCTCCCACAGGGTTTTGGGGCCAACGTCCTGACTTTC,CAWQALPQGFGANVLTF
TRBD2,-,TRBV5-1,TRBJ2-2,TGCGCCAGCAGCTTGGTCCCGCGGGGGGGCCGAGACACCGGGGAGCTGTTTTTT,CASSLVPRGGRDTGELFF
TRBD2,-,TRBV15,TRBJ2-1,TGTGCCACCAGCAGAGTGGGGAGCGGGAGGGTGGACAATGAGCAGTTCTTC,CATSRVGSGRVDNEQFF
-,-,TRBV18,TRBJ2-7,TGTGCCAGCTCAAGTACAGATTCCTACGAGCAGTACTTC,CASSSTDSYEQYF
TRBD1,-,TRBV11-3,TRBJ1-2,TGTGCCAGCAGCCCTTACCCAGGGGGCGGCTTTGGCTACACCTTC,CASSPYPGGGFGYTF
TRBD1,-,TRBV9,TRBJ2-2,TGTGCCAGCAGCGGGGCTCGAGGACAGGGGGTCACCGGGGAGCTGTTTTTT,CASSGARGQGVTGELFF
TRBD2,-,TRBV6-8,TRBJ2-1,TGTGCCAGCAGTGACCCGACTAGCGGGAGGGCCCCGAATGAGCAGTTCTTC,CASSDPTSGRAPNEQFF
TRBD2,once,TRBV25-1,TRBJ2-2,TGTGCCAGCAGTTCTAGCGGGGGGGCCCCCGGGGAGCTGTTTTTT,CASSSSGGAPGELFF
-,-,TRBV6-8,TRBJ2-2,TGTGCCACGGTCGGGGACGGGACAAGGCTGTTTTTT,CATVGDGTRLFF
TRBD1,-,TRBV11-3,TRBJ2-7,TGTGCCAGCACCTCGGGGACAGGGGACTACGAGCAGTACTTC,CASTSGTGDYEQYF
-,-,TRBV6-8,TRBJ2-7,TGTGCCAGCAGTTCCAGTCGAATAGCCTACGAGCAGTACTTC,CASSSSRIAYEQYF
-,-,TRBV7-2,TRBJ1-1,TGTGCCAGCAGCTTATCACGGAACACTGAAGCTTTCTTT,CASSLSRNTEAFF
TRBD1,-,TRBV5-1,TRBJ1-2,TGCGCCAGCAGCTTGTTGTCAGGGGGCTTGGATGGCTACACCTTC,CASSLLSGGLDGYTF
TRBD1,-,TRBV28,TRBJ2-5,TGTGCCAGCAGCCGGGGACAGGGGGCCAGAGAGACCCAGTACTTC,CASSRGQGARETQYF
-,-,TRBV14,TRBJ1-3,TGTGCCAGCAGCCAAGATGTGGGTTCCTCTGGAAACACCATATATTTT,CASSQDVGSSGNTIYF
TRBD2,once,TRBV28,TRBJ2-6,TGTGCCAGCAGTTTAAGGGGACTAGCGGCCCTCTCTGGGGCCAACGTCCTGACTTTC,CASSLRGLAALSGANVLTF
-,-,TRBV15,TRBJ2-2,TGTGCCACCAGCAGAGATGGTTGGACCGGGGAGCTGTTTTTT,CATSRDGWTGELFF
-,-,TRBV11-3,TRBJ1-1,TGTGCCAGCAGCTTAGAAGGGCAGGGCACTGAAGCTTTCTTT,CASSLEGQGTEAFF
-,few,TRBV30,TRBJ1-1,TGTGCCTGGAGTGTACTTGAGAACACTGAAGCTTTCTTT,CAWSVLENTEAFF
-,few,TRBV19,TRBJ2-3,TGTGCCAGTAGTCCGGACAGCACAGATACGCAGTATTTT,CASSPDSTDTQYF
-,few,TRBV5-1,TRBJ2-7,TGCGCCAGCAGCTTGACCTTGGCCACGTCCTACGAGCAGTACTTC,CASSLTLATSYEQYF
TRBD1,few,TRBV10-3,TRBJ2-7,TGTGCCAGCGAAACCGGGGTGGACAGGGGAATAGCCACCGAGCAGTACTTC,CASETGVDRGIATEQYF
-,-,TRBV28,TRBJ1-2,TGTGCCAGCATCCCGGGCAGGAGTACCTATGGCTACACCTTC,CASIPGRSTYGYTF
-,-,TRBV7-1,TRBJ2-3,TGTGCCAGCAGCTTAAACTGGGGAGATACGCAGTATTTT,CASSLNWGDTQYF
-,-,TRBV19,TRBJ2-5,TGTGCCAGTTTCCGGGAACCAGAGACCCAGTACTTC,CASFREPETQYF
-,-,TRBV9,TRBJ2-7,TGTGCCAGCAGGAGGACAGCCTACGAGCAGTACTTC,CASRRTAYEQYF
-,few,TRBV6-8,TRBJ1-2,TGTGCCAGCAGTTACTCATCAGAACGCTATGGCTACACCTTC,CASSYSSERYGYTF
-,few,TRBV6-7,TRBJ2-1,TGTGCCAGCAGTTACGGGGATGAGCAGTTCTTC,CASSYGDEQFF
TRBD2,few,TRBV11-3,TRBJ2-7,TGTGCCAGCAGCGCGTTAGCGGGGACCTACGAGCAGTACTTC,CASSALAGTYEQYF
-,medium-sized,TRBV6-1,TRBJ1-3,TGTGCCAGCAGTGAAGCGTCGAGCCCCGGAAACACCATATATTTT,CASSEASSPGNTIYF
-,few,TRBV6-8,TRBJ2-5,TGTGCCAGCAGTTACTCGTATATTCGGGGGCGGGAGACCCAGTACTTC,CASSYSYIRGRETQYF
-,-,TRBV28,TRBJ2-7,TGTGCCAGCAGTATTGGGTCGGACTCCTACGAGCAGTACTTC,CASSIGSDSYEQYF
-,few,TRBV7-6,TRBJ2-3,TGTGCCAGCAGCTTAGACGCCCTCACAGATACGCAGTATTTT,CASSLDALTDTQYF
-,few,TRBV9,TRBJ1-4,TGTGCCAGCAGTACAGAGACTAATGAAAAGCTGTTTTTT,CASSTETNEKLFF
TRBD2,-,TRBV5-1,TRBJ2-5,TGCGCCAGCAGCATGGGACTAGCGGGGGGTATTCAAGAGACCCAGTACTTC,CASSMGLAGGIQETQYF
TRBD1,medium-sized,TRBV6-8,TRBJ1-1,TGTGCCAGCAGAAGCACAGGGGAGGAAGTCGCTTTCTTT,CASRSTGEEVAFF
TRBD1,-,TRBV30,TRBJ1-4,TGTGCCTGGAGTGAGCCGACAGGGGCAGATGAAAAACTGTTTTTT,CAWSEPTGADEKLFF
-,few,TRBV6-8,TRBJ2-1,TGTGCCAGCAGTTACGGAAGGCTAAGCGGAGGTGAGCAGTTCTTC,CASSYGRLSGGEQFF
TRBD1,-,TRBV5-1,TRBJ2-7,TGCGCCAGCAGCCTCGAGAACAGGGGCCACTTTATCGTGAGCGAGCAGTACTTC,CASSLENRGHFIVSEQYF
-,once,TRBV5-1,TRBJ1-3,TGCGCCAGCAGCTCATCAGGACTCTCTGGAAACACCATATATTTT,CASSSSGLSGNTIYF
-,few,TRBV29-1,TRBJ1-2,TGCAGCGTTGAGCGGGGGTTCTATGGCTACACCTTC,CSVERGFYGYTF
-,few,TRBV30,TRBJ2-6,TGTGCCTGGAGTGTTGGGGCTGGGGCCAACGTCCTGACTTTC,CAWSVGAGANVLTF
-,-,TRBV11-3,TRBJ2-7,TGTGCCAGCAGGAACCGGGACTCCCCCTTGGAGCAGTACTTC,CASRNRDSPLEQYF
-,-,TRBV29-1,TRBJ1-2,TGCAGCGTTGATGATGGGGCCGGGGGCTACACCTTC,CSVDDGAGGYTF
TRBD2,few,TRBV7-6,TRBJ2-3,TGTGCCAGCAGCCCCGGGACTAGCGGGGAGGGTATAGATACGCAGTATTTT,CASSPGTSGEGIDTQYF
-,once,TRBV5-1,TRBJ2-2,TGCGCCAGCAGCGCACCGGGACGGATGAACACCGGGGAGCTGTTTTTT,CASSAPGRMNTGELFF